These T cell receptor beta chains were read from a single sample in a study of blood T cell repertoires in COVID-19. Libraries were prepared by immunoSEQ multiplex PCR; TCRdb keeps only in-frame clonotypes and omits some of them. This sample carries more than 95,000 clones, around 76% of them seen once, and the ten largest clones take approximately 19%. The source material was peripheral blood. These receptor sequences come from a woman aged 65 to 85 with acute or convalescent COVID-19. Both conserved end residues are part of each CDR3. A D gene is named only where the DNA matches it firmly. A row's size may be missing; if present it is once, few, many or a size class.

abundance	v_gene	d_gene	j_gene	CDR3aa	CDR3nt
NA	TRBV3-1/TRBV3-2	NA	TRBJ1-1	CASSQVLVNTEAFF	TGTGCCAGCAGCCAAGTCCTCGTGAACACTGAAGCTTTCTTT
NA	TRBV3-1/TRBV3-2	TRBD1	TRBJ1-4	CASSQPRRPSGTDRPHYEKLFF	TGTGCCAGCAGCCAACCCCGGCGGCCCTCCGGGACAGATCGCCCTCACTATGAAAAACTGTTTTTT
NA	TRBV29-1	NA	TRBJ1-1	CSARGEMNTEAFF	TGCAGCGCCCGCGGGGAGATGAACACTGAAGCTTTCTTT
NA	TRBV2	NA	TRBJ1-6	CASSENLLGSPLHF	TGTGCCAGCAGTGAAAACCTGCTCGGTTCACCCCTCCACTTT
once	TRBV5-5	TRBD1	TRBJ1-1	CASSLVGTALGTEAFF	TGTGCCAGCAGCTTGGTGGGGACAGCCCTAGGCACTGAAGCTTTCTTT
NA	TRBV28	NA	TRBJ2-1	CASSLPKLNEQFF	TGTGCCAGCAGTTTACCCAAACTCAATGAGCAGTTCTTC
few	TRBV19	TRBD1	TRBJ1-1	CASSPGGLGVEAFF	TGTGCCAGTTCCCCAGGGGGTTTAGGAGTTGAAGCTTTCTTT
NA	TRBV7-9	NA	TRBJ1-5	CASSFGRENQPQHF	TGTGCCAGCAGCTTTGGACGGGAAAATCAGCCCCAGCATTTT
NA	TRBV5-1	NA	TRBJ1-6	CASSPGGGNSPLHF	TGCGCCAGCAGCCCGGGCGGGGGGAATTCACCCCTCCACTTT
NA	TRBV3-1/TRBV3-2	NA	TRBJ1-2	CASSPKRSNPSGYTF	TGTGCCAGCAGCCCCAAAAGGAGCAACCCAAGTGGCTACACCTTC
NA	TRBV11-2	TRBD1	TRBJ2-2	CASSDDRGAGELFF	TGTGCCAGCAGCGACGACAGGGGAGCCGGGGAGCTGTTTTTT
NA	TRBV11-2	TRBD1	TRBJ1-2	CASSLGQGSFDGYTF	TGTGCCAGCAGCTTAGGACAGGGTTCTTTCGATGGCTACACCTTC
NA	TRBV5-1	NA	TRBJ2-7	CASSLGGSSSYEQYF	TGCGCCAGCAGCTTGGGCGGCTCTAGCTCCTACGAGCAGTACTTC
NA	TRBV6-1	TRBD2	TRBJ2-2	CASILSGGPGGELFF	TGTGCCAGCATCCTTAGCGGGGGGCCAGGCGGGGAGCTGTTTTTT
NA	TRBV3-1/TRBV3-2	NA	TRBJ2-1	CASSQDGQAYNEQFF	TGTGCCAGCAGCCAGGACGGACAAGCCTACAATGAGCAGTTCTTC
NA	TRBV6-5	NA	TRBJ1-1	CASSKYGTRNTEAFF	TGTGCCAGCAGCAAATACGGGACACGGAACACTGAAGCTTTCTTT
NA	TRBV24-1	NA	TRBJ1-1	CATSDGVKAFF	TGTGCCACCAGTGACGGGGTTAAAGCTTTCTTT
NA	TRBV21-1	NA	TRBJ2-5	CASSKGGGRRETQYF	TGTGCCAGCAGCAAGGGGGGTGGCAGGAGAGAGACCCAGTACTTC
few	TRBV6-5	NA	TRBJ1-5	CATSNIHSNQPQHF	TGTGCCACCTCAAACATACATAGCAATCAGCCCCAGCATTTT
NA	TRBV2	NA	TRBJ1-6	CASSEDVNRYLSSYNSPLHF	TGTGCCAGCAGTGAAGACGTTAACAGATACCTTAGCTCCTATAATTCACCCCTCCACTTT
NA	TRBV15	TRBD1	TRBJ1-2	CATSSGGTGANYGYTF	TGTGCCACCAGCAGCGGGGGGACAGGGGCCAACTATGGCTACACCTTC
NA	TRBV2	NA	TRBJ1-5	CASSEAGGLDQPQHF	TGTGCCAGCAGTGAAGCGGGGGGGCTTGATCAGCCCCAGCATTTT
few	TRBV30	NA	TRBJ1-1	CAWSVERVMAAFF	TGTGCCTGGAGTGTAGAGAGGGTTATGGCAGCTTTCTTT
NA	TRBV15	NA	TRBJ1-5	CATSRDRGRSNQPQHF	TGTGCCACCAGCAGAGATCGAGGGCGGAGCAATCAGCCCCAGCATTTT
NA	TRBV30	NA	TRBJ2-6	CAWDTTAGANVLTF	TGTGCCTGGGATACGACAGCTGGGGCCAACGTCCTGACTTTC
NA	TRBV7-2	TRBD2	TRBJ2-1	CASSSRGGNEQFF	TGTGCCAGCAGCTCGCGGGGGGGCAATGAGCAGTTCTTC
few	TRBV28	NA	TRBJ1-2	CASRQDYGYTF	TGTGCCAGCAGACAAGATTATGGCTACACCTTC
NA	TRBV12-5	NA	TRBJ1-4	CASGLVRVGDEKLFF	TGTGCTAGTGGTTTGGTCCGGGTCGGGGATGAAAAACTGTTTTTT
NA	TRBV4-3	NA	TRBJ1-2	CASSQGRVTYTF	TGCGCCAGCAGCCAAGGGCGGGTCACCTACACCTTC
NA	TRBV4-1	NA	TRBJ2-5	CASSQDIETQYF	TGCGCCAGCAGCCAAGACATCGAGACCCAGTACTTC
NA	TRBV9	NA	TRBJ1-6	CASSVDSGLSYNSPLHF	TGTGCCAGCAGCGTGGATTCCGGACTCTCCTATAATTCACCCCTCCACTTT
few	TRBV15	TRBD1	TRBJ2-2	CATSRDRATGELFF	TGTGCCACCAGCAGGGACAGGGCAACCGGGGAGCTGTTTTTT
few	TRBV2	TRBD2	TRBJ2-1	CASRRLAGGNNEQFF	TGTGCCAGCAGGAGACTAGCGGGGGGGAATAATGAGCAGTTCTTC
NA	TRBV5-6	TRBD1	TRBJ1-4	CASSSALDRADEKLFF	TGTGCCAGCAGCTCTGCTCTAGACAGGGCGGATGAAAAACTGTTTTTT
once	TRBV3-1/TRBV3-2	NA	TRBJ2-7	CASSRRGAYEQYF	TGTGCCAGCAGCCGCCGGGGAGCCTACGAGCAGTACTTC
NA	TRBV7-8	TRBD1	TRBJ2-2	CASSVGQGAHMGGELFF	TGTGCCAGCAGCGTAGGACAGGGGGCGCATATGGGCGGGGAGCTGTTTTTT
NA	TRBV3-1/TRBV3-2	TRBD2	TRBJ2-1	CASSQASPGLSLNEQFF	TGTGCCAGCAGCCAAGCTTCACCGGGACTAAGTTTAAATGAGCAGTTCTTC
NA	TRBV19	NA	TRBJ1-1	CASRVSWREAFF	TGTGCCAGTCGGGTGAGTTGGAGGGAAGCTTTCTTT
NA	TRBV29-1	TRBD1	TRBJ1-3	CSVDRGSGNTIYF	TGCAGCGTGGACAGGGGCTCTGGAAACACCATATATTTT
NA	TRBV6-1	TRBD2	TRBJ2-3	CASGEAGGSTDTQYF	TGTGCCAGCGGCGAAGCGGGGGGGTCCACAGATACGCAGTATTTT
NA	TRBV2	TRBD1	TRBJ2-3	CASSAIQGMLGTQYF	TGTGCCAGCAGTGCCATACAGGGGATGCTAGGTACGCAGTATTTT
NA	TRBV7-2	TRBD1	TRBJ1-3	CASSPQGAGNTIYF	TGTGCCAGCAGCCCTCAGGGGGCTGGAAACACCATATATTTT
NA	TRBV7-8	TRBD1	TRBJ2-2	CASSARDRGGNTGELFF	TGTGCCAGCAGCGCCCGGGACAGGGGGGGAAACACCGGGGAGCTGTTTTTT
NA	TRBV6-5	NA	TRBJ2-7	CASSYGGSYEQYF	TGTGCCAGCAGTTACGGCGGGTCCTACGAGCAGTACTTC
few	TRBV29-1	TRBD2	TRBJ2-3	CSVTSGGVDTQYF	TGCAGCGTTACTAGCGGGGGCGTGGATACGCAGTATTTT
NA	TRBV6-5	TRBD1	TRBJ1-3	CASSTQGALGNTIYF	TGTGCCAGCAGTACACAGGGGGCGCTTGGAAACACCATATATTTT
NA	TRBV4-2	NA	TRBJ1-2	CASSQDLWSGVNYGYTF	TGTGCCAGCAGCCAAGATCTTTGGTCAGGGGTGAACTATGGCTACACCTTC
NA	TRBV18	NA	TRBJ1-1	CASSPSGALGNEAFF	TGTGCCAGCTCACCGAGTGGGGCGCTGGGTAATGAAGCTTTCTTT
NA	TRBV5-6	TRBD1	TRBJ1-2	CASSGTGTYGYTF	TGTGCCAGCTCCGGGACAGGGACTTATGGCTACACCTTC
NA	TRBV6-6	NA	TRBJ2-1	CASSYLADYNEQFF	TGTGCCAGCAGTTATCTCGCGGATTACAATGAGCAGTTCTTC
NA	TRBV3-1/TRBV3-2	TRBD1	TRBJ2-6	CASSSRRGPGANVLTF	TGTGCCAGCAGCTCCCGCAGGGGGCCTGGGGCCAACGTCCTGACTTTC
NA	TRBV6-2/TRBV6-3	NA	TRBJ2-5	CASSYSYSLQETQYF	TGTGCCAGCAGTTACTCTTACAGCTTACAAGAGACCCAGTACTTC
NA	TRBV30	TRBD1	TRBJ1-2	CAWDRGRLSLGYTF	TGTGCCTGGGACAGGGGTCGACTATCTCTCGGCTACACCTTC
NA	TRBV2	TRBD1	TRBJ2-1	CASSKGTAYNEQFF	TGTGCCAGCAGCAAAGGGACAGCCTACAATGAGCAGTTCTTC
NA	TRBV11-2	NA	TRBJ2-3	CASSGDTQYF	TGTGCCAGCAGCGGCGATACGCAGTATTTT